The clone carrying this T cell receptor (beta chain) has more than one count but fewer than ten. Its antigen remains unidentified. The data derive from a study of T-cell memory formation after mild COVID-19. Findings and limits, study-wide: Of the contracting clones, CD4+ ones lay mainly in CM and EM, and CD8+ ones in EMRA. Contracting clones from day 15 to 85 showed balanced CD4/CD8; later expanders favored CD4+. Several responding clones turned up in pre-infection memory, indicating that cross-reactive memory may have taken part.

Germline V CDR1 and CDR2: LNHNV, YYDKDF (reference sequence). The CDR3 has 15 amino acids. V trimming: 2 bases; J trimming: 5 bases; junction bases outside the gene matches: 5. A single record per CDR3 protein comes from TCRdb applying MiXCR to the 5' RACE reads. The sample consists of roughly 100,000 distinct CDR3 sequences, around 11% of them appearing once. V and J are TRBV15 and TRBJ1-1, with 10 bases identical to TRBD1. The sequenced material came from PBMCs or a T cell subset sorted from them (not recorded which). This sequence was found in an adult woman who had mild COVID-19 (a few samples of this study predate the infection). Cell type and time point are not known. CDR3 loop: CATSRPGQGGTEAFF. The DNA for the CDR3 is TGTGCCACCAGCAGACCTGGACAGGGGGGAACTGAAGCTTTCTTT.